This T cell receptor (beta chain) was retrieved from a study of cytomegalovirus exposure and HLA in healthy donors (dated by TCRdb to about 2017). General notes on the study: According to an earlier analysis of a few hundred of the donors, about 190 million T cells yielded some 110 million unique TCR beta sequences and 276 Gb of sequence data. An early release that covered about 600 HLA-typed donors contained approximately 300 gigabases of sequencing data and some 87 million unique TCR sequences. Of the 398 genotyped donors, roughly 85% fell in the genetic ancestry cluster associated with self-reported Caucasian donors. The study aimed to test whether signatures of past pathogen exposure could be identified by cataloging public T cell receptors. The study profiled the T cell repertoires of more than 500 subjects by immunosequencing and related them to cytomegalovirus serostatus. In addition to the first cohort of hundreds of subjects, a separate validation cohort of approximately 110 different subjects was used. To predict cytomegalovirus infection status, the study brought together high-throughput TCR immunosequencing, statistical association of individual TCRs with disease status, and machine learning. A later analysis re-analyzed previously published TCR beta repertoires from 666 donors and added high-resolution HLA genotyping to study TCR occurrence patterns. Rather than drawing on any new phenotypic data, the later analysis identified candidate immune exposures from TCR beta sequences and the way those sequences occurred across donors. An earlier analysis of some 500 of the donors applied high-throughput TCR beta sequencing to assess whether each TCR beta V gene segment acted as functional or pseudogenic. Donor age, sex, ethnicity and CMV serostatus were collected together with the repertoire data. A later genetic analysis used genome-wide SNP genotypes for 398 of the 666 donors, treating that subset as a discovery cohort. All discovery cohort repertoires had been generated on a single sequencing platform. HLA typing included class I and class II loci at four-digit resolution. The number of donors typed differed by locus, with about 629-630 for A, B, C, DRB1 and DQB1, 522 for DQA1, 600 to 610 for DPA1, and 450 to 480 for DPB1. Roughly 5 DR-DQ haplotypes were handled as single units for association and clustering, since linkage in the cohort was strong. Among about 400 genotyped donors of the cohort, an average of approximately 200,000 unique TCR beta nucleotide sequences was sequenced per donor, of which about 18% were non-productive.

Here is what the overall study found, with its caveats: Cytomegalovirus status was reported to be diagnosed by the classifier with high specificity and sensitivity in both the original and validation cohorts. While some public TCRs were present in many individuals, most TCR sequences turned up only very rarely across donors. In an earlier analysis of some 640 of the donors, most TCR beta V segments were observed in productive rearrangements about 90% or about 30% of the time, broadly matching IMGT annotations. A total of around 150 TCR beta chains were listed by the study as associated with cytomegalovirus. CMV serostatus was the only immune exposure information available for the cohort. When HLA alleles, especially DR and DQ, strongly co-occurred, TCR associations were difficult to assign to individual alleles. Compared with equally common non-associated chains, HLA-associated TCR beta chains in a later analysis were more clonally expanded and had lower generation probabilities. V-gene and J-gene trimming of TCR beta chains was associated with a missense DCLRE1C variant in a later genetic analysis, and the association was replicated in an independent cohort. The 87-base-pair reads could not distinguish some IMGT-functional V segments, including TRBV6-2 and TRBV6-3, so those segments were excluded. It was suggested by the authors that the approach could potentially be generalized to other disease states and immunological phenotypes. Because HLA typing was unavailable for some donors at each locus, only the typed subset was used in association tests. Correlated functional status among segregating V segments might be attributable to linkage disequilibrium, but an unknown experimental factor could not be ruled out. Presence/absence analyses assumed roughly uniform sequencing depth across donors, an assumption that may not hold. In a later analysis, the rate of TCR association differed among HLA loci, with DRB1 alleles having the most associated TCRs and HLA-C alleles having the fewest. A further reported finding was that TCR beta sequences accurately predicted the HLA-A and HLA-B alleles for most subjects in the first cohort. In this cohort, only TCR beta chains were sequenced, and detectable features were limited by the absence of alpha or paired-chain data. In a later genetic analysis, fewer N-insertions in productive TCRs were reported among donors in an Asian-associated ancestry cluster than the roughly 700-donor mean. Because counts were too low, approximately 15 rarely observed V segments, including chromosome 9 orphons, were excluded from the earlier analysis of several hundred of the donors. In a later analysis, most CMV-associated TCR beta chains were found to appear HLA-restricted, with HLA associations seemingly driven largely by CMV exposure. A group of highly shared sequence variants was considered likely to be a technical artifact of the sequencing pipeline. A few of the identified cytomegalovirus-associated TCR beta chains were confirmed in vitro to be specific for cytomegalovirus antigens. Several of the top co-occurrence clusters appeared to be linked to parvovirus B19, influenza, CMV and Epstein-Barr virus, according to a later analysis. In a later analysis, about 17,000 TCR beta sequences were associated with specific HLA alleles at a false discovery rate of 0.05.

The germline V gene provides CDR1 SGHDT and CDR2 YYEEEE. Taken from cysteine to phenylalanine, the CDR3 has 15 residues. Here the CDR3 DNA is all that survives: 45 bases in frame from base 1. The cohort consisted of 600 to 750 healthy bone marrow donors. At the time of sampling, all cohort members were nominally healthy, though unrecorded immune exposures were likely present. The donor was CMV seropositive and was included in the group of 250 to 300 seropositive cohort members. A peripheral blood sample was collected from each donor, and TCR beta sequencing was performed on peripheral blood mononuclear cells. Genomic DNA extraction from the blood cell samples was performed with the Qiagen DNeasy Blood Extraction Kit. Worth noting for this clone: This receptor's antigen is unknown. One end of the junction fails to match germline, which may point to a read error.

Library prep was done by the immunoSEQ multiplex PCR assay. A mixture of 60 forward primers for TCR Vbeta segments and 13 reverse primers for TCR Jbeta segments was used in the multiplex PCR. The CDR3 region of rearranged TCR beta genes was amplified from genomic DNA by a multiplex PCR assay. On the Illumina HiSeq System, the amplified TCR beta libraries were sequenced as 87-base-pair reads. The study's own analysis went as follows. In a later analysis, 77 million or so unique TCR beta chains were counted across the 500 to 700 repertoires, and some 10 million of these chains were shared by at least two donors. Raw reads were error-corrected and collapsed into unique sequences by a nearest-neighbor algorithm in which closely related sequences were merged to remove PCR and sequencing errors. Alignment of CDR3 sequences to IMGT reference sequences was used to assign V, D and J gene segments. For a sequence to be retained, a match of at least six nucleotides was required to both a V gene segment and a J gene segment. A rearrangement was called productive if the CDR3 had no stop codons and remained in frame with V and J, and every other rearrangement was called non-productive. Following IMGT convention, CDR3 was defined as the stretch from the second conserved V-encoded cysteine to the conserved J-encoded phenylalanine. In an earlier analysis of approximately 590 of the donors, sequences lacking an unambiguous match to a single V gene segment were excluded. An earlier analysis of some 610 of the donors called V segments functional above 56.7% productive rearrangements and segregating when the between-donor standard deviation exceeded 5%. A statistical classification framework was developed to diagnose cytomegalovirus status using the catalog of TCR beta chain sequences. V and J gene assignment, in a later analysis, came from comparing TCR nucleotide sequences with IMGT/GENE-DB human TR gene sequences. A later analysis assigned CDR3 sequences and most-parsimonious VDJ recombination scenarios with the TCRdist pipeline. In a later analysis, each TCR beta chain was defined by its CDR3 amino acid sequence together with its V-gene family, and reads lacking a unique V-gene family were excluded. A later analysis removed nearly 600 highly shared, low-generation-probability nucleotide sequences to deal with suspected cross-contamination and a sequencing artifact. A later analysis calculated a clonal expansion index for each public chain from normalized within-repertoire ranks of inferred template counts. Generation probabilities in a later analysis came from a VDJ recombination model fitted to out-of-frame rearrangements, and those results were checked against IGoR. In a later analysis, TCR-TCR, TCR-HLA and TCR-CMV co-occurrence was scored with hypergeometric tests, and a repertoire-size bias correction was applied to TCR pairs. False discovery rates were estimated in a later analysis by permuting HLA or CMV assignments 20 times. A later analysis grouped co-occurring TCRs with DBSCAN, adding TCRdist sequence similarity when clustering within HLA-allele-positive subsets. Repertoires with fewer than 30,000 or more than 120,000 public chains were left out of co-occurrence clustering, as were a handful of repertoires with anomalous nucleotide sharing. The source is immuneACCESS, and TCRdb retained only in-frame sequences with V and J called. Part of the clones is not carried over; for the studies checked, unresolved V genes explain less than half of this, and the remainder is unexplained. The V and J calls and clone size were taken over from that table, and D and trimming were inferred from the DNA. This sample gives just under 95,000 clones in total; over 75% of them show up just once. Together, the top ten hold around 7.3% of the sample.

This receptor was obtained from a man aged 50-60 years in good health and CMV-seropositive. The rearranged segments are TRBV5-6 and TRBJ1-5; no D gene is confidently identified. Sequencing used PBMCs. The CDR3 in this case is CASSLKGSPNQPQNF. The base sequence is TGTGCCAGCAGCTTGAAAGGGAGTCCCAATCAGCCCCAGAATTTT.